This T cell receptor beta chain derives from a study of vaccination effects on CD4 cells after COVID-19. The data were produced by immunoSEQ multiplex PCR, yet TCRdb's version contains in-frame clones alone and is incomplete. The repertoire consists of under 30,000 clones, with approximately 80% occurring once and the leading ten covering approximately 10%. A remark on this clone: No antigen is known for it.

With the ViraFEST assay, the study expanded antigen-specific CD4+ T cells using viral peptide pools, then sequenced them. Subsequent to roughly 9 days of culture, CD4+ T cells were isolated. No vaccinee had earlier SARS-CoV-2 infection, and nucleocapsid antibodies were negative. Fresh IL-2-containing medium replaced half the medium on days 3 and 7. The CDR3 spans 14 residues. The V end lost 8 bases, the J end lost 0 bases, and 13 bases lay between the germline ends. Germline V gene lookup returns CDR1 MNHEY and CDR2 SVGAGI. This sequence originates from a human donor who received a COVID-19 vaccine. This rearrangement joins TRBV6-5 to TRBJ1-1, with a weak D call TRBD1 (6 bases). The sequenced sample was CD4+ T cells from PBMCs cultured with HCoV-NL63 spike peptides, obtained before COVID-19 vaccination. CDR3 amino acids: CASERGGVNTEAFF. The CDR3 region has the DNA TGTGCCAGCGAGAGGGGGGGCGTGAACACTGAAGCTTTCTTT.